The 17 T cell receptor beta chains in this list originate from one sample, sequenced in a study of OX40 agonist ivuxolimab in advanced cancers. The library came from the immunoSEQ multiplex PCR assay. Sourced from immuneACCESS, this table was stored by TCRdb with only in-frame sequences that have V and J called. A share of the clones is absent; for the studies checked, an unresolved V gene accounts for under half, and the remainder has no known explanation. This sample lists tens of thousands of clones; roughly 90% were detected once. The ten largest clonotypes hold about 26% of the sample. Sequenced here: CD4+ or CD8+ T cells sorted from blood, sampled in a trial of the OX40 agonist ivuxolimab. Receptors were obtained from an adult with an advanced solid tumor such as melanoma, head and neck, liver or kidney cancer.

This sequence joins TRBV4-1 and TRBJ1-1, with D possibly TRBD1 on 5 matching bases. The germline gives CDR1 MGHRA, CDR2 YSYEKL. The V gene lost 0 bases and the J gene lost 1 base, with 12 bases spanning the gap. The CDR3 runs 16 residues. The CDR3 spells CASSQDGAGRNTEAFF. In nucleotides, the CDR3 is TGCGCCAGCAGCCAAGACGGGGCAGGGCGGAACACTGAAGCTTTCTTT.

The chain recombines TRBV5-1 with TRBJ2-1; TRBD2 aligns across 13 bases. CDR3 length equals 15 residues. Looked up from germline, CDR1 is SGHRS and CDR2 is YFSETQ. V gave up 4 bases and J gave up 5 bases; unmatched junction bases: 3. The CDR3 spells CASSPGLAGDNEQFF. The CDR3 DNA is TGCGCCAGCAGCCCCGGACTAGCGGGGGACAATGAGCAGTTCTTC.

This sequence joins TRBV7-3 and TRBJ2-5; tentative D call: TRBD2 (6 bases). CDR1 and CDR2 (germline): SGHTA, FQGTGA. Trimming pared 2 bases from V and 2 bases from J, leaving 12 bases between. This CDR3 has 15 amino acids. The CDR3 region is CASSLGGGFQETQYF. CDR3 sequence (DNA): TGTGCCAGCAGCTTAGGTGGAGGGTTTCAAGAGACCCAGTACTTC. The full variable domain, in which reference TRBV7-3 and TRBJ2-5 provide the parts outside the CDR3, is GAGVSQTPSNKVTEKGKYVELRCDPISGHTALYWYRQSLGQGPEFLIYFQGTGAADDSGLPNDRFFAVRPEGSVSTLKIQRTERGDSAVYLCASSLGGGFQETQYFGPGTRLLVL.

The rearrangement links TRBV2 to TRBJ2-1; the match to TRBD2 covers 11 bases. This CDR3 spans 14 amino acids. Trimming removed 8 bases from V and 5 bases from J; junction bases left unmatched: 5. The germline V gene has CDR1 SNHLY and CDR2 FYNNEI. Written as DNA, the CDR3 is TGTGCCAGCGGCGAGGGACTAGCGGACAATGAGCAGTTCTTC. Its translation is CASGEGLADNEQFF.

The chain links TRBV5-6 to TRBJ2-7; D uncertain. CDR1 and CDR2 (germline): SGHDT, YYEEEE. The CDR3 totals 12 residues. Trimming cost V 5 bases and J 1 base, with 7 bases left between them. CDR3 sequence reads: CASSSGSYEQYF. CDR3 coding DNA: TGTGCCAGCAGTTCCGGTTCCTACGAGCAGTACTTC.

V and J are TRBV11-2 and TRBJ2-5, with TRBD2 matching 8 bases. The DNA end is a closer match to TRBJ2-7, so the J assignment may be wrong. The CDR3 consists of 14 residues. Germline V CDR1 and CDR2: SGHAT, FQNNGV. Here the CDR3 DNA reads TGTGCCAGCAGCCCGCGACTAGCGATGTACGAGCAGTACTTC. Amino acids: CASSPRLAMYEQYF.

J is TRBJ1-5 and V is TRBV19; TRBD1 agrees at 9 bases. The junction had 2 bases not matched to a gene; V was cut back by 3 bases and J by 5 bases. Germline CDR1 LNHDA, CDR2 SQIVND (reference sequence). The CDR3 spans 14 residues. Here the CDR3 DNA reads TGTGCCAGTAGTATGGGGACAGGGTATCAGCCCCAGCATTTT. Amino acid sequence: CASSMGTGYQPQHF.

Regarding this clone: Just one base apart from a much larger clone, this may be a read error. This chain uses TRBV9 with TRBJ1-5; D remains ambiguous. Trimming removed 0 bases from V and 7 bases from J, with 14 bases in between. CDR3 length: 15 residues. The V gene's germline CDR1 is SGDLS and CDR2 YYNGEE. CDR3 nucleotides: TGTGCCAGCAGCGTAGAGACCGCCCCGGGCCAGCCCCAGCATTTT. This codes for CASSVETAPGQPQHF.

V is TRBV5-3 and J is TRBJ2-3; the D is unclear. TRBV5-3 is placed among ORFs of uncertain function. Trimming left V 4 bases short and J 0 bases short, with 15 bases between. The CDR3 spans 16 residues. DNA of the CDR3: TGTGCCAGAAGCCCCGTCCGGAATCCTAGCACAGATACGCAGTATTTT. Protein: CARSPVRNPSTDTQYF.

V and J are TRBV4-1 and TRBJ1-5, with D possibly matching TRBD1 (5 bases). The CDR3 extends over 15 amino acids. V shed 3 bases and J shed 1 base, with 10 bases lying between them. Looked up from germline, CDR1 is MGHRA and CDR2 is YSYEKL. CDR3 protein: CASSQYQGSNQPQHF. Here the CDR3 DNA reads TGCGCCAGCAGCCAGTATCAGGGAAGCAATCAGCCCCAGCATTTT.

The chain carries TRBV6-5 and TRBJ2-2; no reliable D call. The CDR3 spans 12 residues. The V end lost 4 bases, the J end lost 7 bases, and 7 bases lay between the germline ends. The germline gives CDR1 MNHEY, CDR2 SVGAGI. For the CDR3, the DNA is TGTGCCAGCAGTTGGGTAAACGGGGAGCTGTTTTTT. Encoded protein: CASSWVNGELFF.

The chain is built from TRBV7-2 and TRBJ1-6, with no clear D. The CDR3 length is 16 residues. Germline V gene data show CDR1 as SGHTA and CDR2 as FQGNSA. V was pared by 2 bases and J by 0 bases, with 8 bases between. The CDR3 region is CASSLLRNSYNSPLHF. For the CDR3, the DNA is TGTGCCAGCAGCTTACTCCGGAACTCCTATAATTCACCCCTCCACTTT.

The chain combines TRBV5-6 with TRBJ1-5; D uncertain. The CDR3 loop spans 14 amino acids. Trimming removed 0 bases at V and 1 base at J, with 5 bases between. Germline V gene data show CDR1 as SGHDT and CDR2 as YYEEEE. CDR3 in amino acids: CASSLATSNQPQHF. The CDR3 coding sequence is TGTGCCAGCAGCTTGGCAACGAGCAATCAGCCCCAGCATTTT.

This clone has just a few counts. The rearrangement links TRBV19 to TRBJ1-6; TRBD1 might be the D (6 bases). CDR3 size: 16 residues. Germline V CDR1 and CDR2: LNHDA, SQIVND (reference sequence). Trimming removed 3 bases at V and 4 bases at J, with 13 bases between. The CDR3 DNA follows: TGTGCCAGTAGTATGGCAGGGGATTTTTATAATTCACCCCTCCACTTT. Translated: CASSMAGDFYNSPLHF.

The V and J genes are TRBV2 and TRBJ2-5; the match to TRBD2 covers 9 bases. The germline gives CDR1 SNHLY, CDR2 FYNNEI. CDR3 length equals 14 residues. Trimming cost V 6 bases and J 5 bases; bases outside gene matches: 7. CDR3 nucleotide sequence: TGTGCCAGCAGCTTAGCGGGAGCGGATGAGACCCAGTACTTC. Translated, it gives CASSLAGADETQYF.

This chain joins TRBV27 and TRBJ1-1; TRBD1 might be the D (5 bases). The CDR3 spans 16 residues. Trimming cost V 7 bases and J 0 bases, with 18 bases left between them. Per germline, CDR1 MNHEY and CDR2 SMNVEV (reference sequence). The CDR3 here is CASTWGSGSMNTEAFF. The CDR3 DNA reads TGTGCCAGCACTTGGGGCAGCGGATCCATGAACACTGAAGCTTTCTTT.

This sequence joins TRBV21-1 and TRBJ2-7; the table's TRBD2 call for D was not verified on the DNA. TRBV21-1 is assigned pseudogene status. CDR3 length: 14 residues. The CDR3: CASMDQGLTYEQYF. CDR3 in DNA: TGTGCCAGCATGGACCAGGGACTTACCTACGAGCAGTACTTC.